The 32 T cell receptor beta chains presented below share a single source sample, sequenced in a study of CD4 T cell repertoires in COVID-19. Clones were sequenced by immunoSEQ multiplex PCR, and TCRdb holds only the in-frame ones, with some missing. The table lists some 24,000 clones, 93% of them singletons, with over 0.55% in the top ten. The memory T cells were sequenced right after ex vivo isolation, without culture. Sequencing used circulating follicular helper CD4+ T cells (cTfh) from blood, obtained before the COVID-19 pandemic. Receptor source: a human donor who had COVID-19.

V and J are TRBV4-1 and TRBJ2-7, with a possible D match to TRBD1 (7 bases). This CDR3 spans 12 amino acids. Trimming shortened V by 2 bases and J by 9 bases, and 11 bases separated the two germline ends. The germline V gene encodes CDR1 MGHRA and CDR2 YSYEKL. This CDR3 reads CASSQPQGGQYF. DNA for the CDR3: TGCGCCAGCAGCCAACCGCAGGGGGGGCAGTACTTC.

Turning to this clone: Germline and junction disagree at one end, which may indicate a read error. The chain is built from TRBV5-6 and TRBJ2-3, with TRBD2 matching over 8 bases. The germline V gene encodes CDR1 SGHDT and CDR2 YYEEEE. The CDR3 runs 14 residues. The CDR3 bases are TGTGCCAGCAGCTTGGGCCCAGGGAGCGGGAGACGGAATTTT. Translation gives CASSLGPGSGRRNF.

The chain couples TRBV6-5 to TRBJ2-2, with D maybe TRBD2 (5 bases). The CDR3 sequence is 15 residues long. Germline V lookup: CDR1 MNHEY, CDR2 SVGAGI. Trimming took 2 bases from V and 5 from J, leaving 12 bases between them. The CDR3 sequence: CASSYQRRGTGELFF. As DNA, the CDR3 is TGTGCCAGCAGTTACCAGAGACGGGGAACCGGGGAGCTGTTTTTT.

J is TRBJ2-7 and V is TRBV23-1; 9 positions match TRBD1. TRBV23-1 is an open reading frame, and its role is uncertain. The CDR3 contains 14 residues. After removal of 2 bases from V and 4 bases from J, the junction contained 3 bases not matched to a gene. CDR3 in amino acids: CASSQGTGLYEQYF. The CDR3 DNA reads as TGCGCCAGCAGTCAAGGGACAGGGCTGTACGAGCAGTACTTC.

The chain employs TRBV19 and TRBJ2-1; 9 nucleotides align to TRBD2. This CDR3 has 14 amino acids. In germline, CDR1 is LNHDA, CDR2 SQIVND (reference sequence). Trimming at V came to 5 bases and at J to 6 bases, leaving 5 bases not matched to a gene. In nucleotides, the CDR3 is TGTGCCAGTAGTTCCGGGACTAGCCGCAATGAGCAGTTCTTC. It translates to CASSSGTSRNEQFF.

V is TRBV6-5 and J is TRBJ2-5; the D gene is possibly TRBD1 (6 bases). Between the trimmed V and J ends, which lost 5 bases and 4 bases, there was a span of 14 bases. The CDR3 length is 14 residues. The germline gives CDR1 MNHEY, CDR2 SVGAGI. CDR3 region: CASSRRLGGETQYF. The CDR3 nucleotides read TGTGCCAGCAGTCGAAGGTTAGGGGGAGAGACCCAGTACTTC.

The gene calls are TRBV28 and TRBJ2-7; 10 bases agree with TRBD2. The CDR3 runs 15 residues. The V segment lost 5 bases and the J segment 3 bases; nucleotides outside the gene matches: 7. The germline gives CDR1 MDHEN, CDR2 SYDVKM. CDR3 nucleotide sequence: TGTGCCAGCAGTCCGTCGACTAGCGGGTACTACGAGCAGTACTTC. This sequence encodes CASSPSTSGYYEQYF. Based on the CDR3 plus reference TRBV28 and TRBJ2-7, the full variable domain is DVKVTQSSRYLVKRTGEKVFLECVQDMDHENMFWYRQDPGLGLRLIYFSYDVKMKEKGDIPEGYSVSREKKERFSLILESASTNQTSMYLCASSPSTSGYYEQYFGPGTRLTVT.

The chain carries TRBV18 and TRBJ2-6, with D tentatively TRBD2 (7 bases). The CDR3 has 15 residues. V was clipped by 6 bases and J by 4 bases, with 13 bases between them. The germline V gene has CDR1 KGHSH and CDR2 LQKENI. This chain's CDR3 is CASSIQGLGANVLTF. CDR3 DNA sequence: TGTGCCAGCTCCATACAGGGACTAGGGGCCAACGTCCTGACTTTC.

The chain employs TRBV5-8 and TRBJ1-3; D is uncertain. Trimming pared 3 bases from V and 1 base from J, leaving 11 bases between. The CDR3 has 15 amino acids. The germline gives CDR1 SGHTS, CDR2 YDEGEE. The DNA for the CDR3 is TGTGCCAGCAGCTCGGACGGGAGGTCTGGAAACACCATATATTTT. Translation gives CASSSDGRSGNTIYF. Drawing the rest from reference TRBV5-8 and TRBJ1-3, the complete variable domain is EAGVTQSPTHLIKTRGQQATLRCSPISGHTSVYWYQQALGLGLQFLLWYDEGEERNRGNFPPRFSGRQFPNYSSELNVNALELEDSALYLCASSSDGRSGNTIYFGEGSWLTVV.

This clone was counted once. The chain links TRBV6-1 to TRBJ1-2; TRBD1 matches 9 bases. Germline CDR1 is MNHNS and CDR2 is SASEGT. The length of the CDR3 is 18 residues. Trimming cost V 4 bases and J 7 bases; bases outside gene matches: 19. The CDR3 is CASSAERGVGQGRGGYTF. The CDR3 bases are TGTGCCAGCAGTGCCGAACGAGGGGTCGGACAGGGGAGGGGTGGCTACACCTTC.

V and J are TRBV6-1 and TRBJ1-1; D gene uncertain. This CDR3 contains 13 residues. The germline V gene encodes CDR1 MNHNS and CDR2 SASEGT. V was clipped by 6 bases and J by 5 bases, with 13 bases between them. The DNA for the CDR3 is TGTGCCAGCAGAGTGACCGGGTTGACTGAAGCTTTCTTT. This sequence encodes CASRVTGLTEAFF.

The chain is built from TRBV28 and TRBJ2-4; TRBD2 might be the D (6 bases). Between the trimmed V and J ends, which lost 6 bases and 9 bases, there was a span of 9 bases. In germline, CDR1 is MDHEN, CDR2 SYDVKM. The CDR3 loop spans 11 amino acids. The CDR3: CASRGGGIQYF. CDR3 DNA sequence: TGTGCCAGCAGGGGGGGAGGCATTCAGTACTTC.

This chain uses TRBV6-1 with TRBJ2-7; D is undetermined. Looked up from germline, CDR1 is MNHNS and CDR2 is SASEGT. V was clipped by 5 bases and J by 2 bases, with 13 bases between them. CDR3 length: 14 residues. CDR3 DNA sequence: TGTGCCAGCAGTCCCCGTAGTCGGGCCTACGAGCAGTACTTC. Residues: CASSPRSRAYEQYF.

The chain has TRBV19 and TRBJ1-1, with 9 bases lining up with TRBD1. The CDR3 spans 14 residues. The V and J ends lost 5 bases and 4 bases, in that order; junction bases with no gene match: 5. From germline, CDR1 is LNHDA and CDR2 SQIVND (reference sequence). CDR3 coding DNA: TGTGCCAGTAGTGGCAACAGGGGGCTCACTGAAGCTTTCTTT. The encoded protein is CASSGNRGLTEAFF.

The chain couples TRBV11-2 to TRBJ2-1; 12 nucleotides agree with TRBD2. The germline V gene encodes CDR1 SGHAT and CDR2 FQNNGV. The CDR3 extends over 17 amino acids. V lost 1 base and J lost 10; bases outside the gene matches: 11. This chain's CDR3 is CASSLARLAGAPPEQFF. The CDR3 nucleotides read TGTGCCAGCAGCTTAGCTCGACTAGCGGGAGCCCCTCCAGAGCAGTTCTTC.

V usage is TRBV5-6 and J usage is TRBJ2-5; the match to TRBD2 covers 7 bases. The germline V gene has CDR1 SGHDT and CDR2 YYEEEE. The CDR3 extends over 15 amino acids. Germline trimming cut 5 bases from V and 5 bases from J; bases unmatched to any gene: 12. CDR3 sequence: CASRFASGWGETQYF. For the CDR3, the DNA is TGTGCCAGCAGGTTCGCTAGCGGTTGGGGGGAGACCCAGTACTTC.

This clone was recorded once. This chain connects TRBV18 to TRBJ1-2; TRBD1 might be the D (6 bases). Per the germline V gene, CDR1 is KGHSH and CDR2 is LQKENI. This CDR3 comprises 12 residues. Trimming took off 5 bases at V and 6 bases at J, with 10 bases between the two ends. CDR3 sequence reads: CASSAGGHGYTF. The DNA for the CDR3 is TGTGCCAGCTCAGCGGGGGGCCATGGCTACACCTTC. Combining the CDR3 with reference TRBV18 and TRBJ1-2 gives the whole variable domain NAGVMQNPRHLVRRRGQEARLRCSPMKGHSHVYWYRQLPEEGLKFMVYLQKENIIDESGMPKERFSAEFPKEGPSILRIQQVVRGDSAAYFCASSAGGHGYTFGSGTRLTVV.

The V gene is TRBV6-1, the J gene TRBJ2-6, with 9 bases aligning to TRBD1. The length of the CDR3 is 14 residues. J lost 4 bases, V lost 8 bases, and 3 bases had no gene match. Germline loops: CDR1 MNHNS, CDR2 SASEGT. This chain's CDR3 is CASGDRAGANVLTF. The CDR3 coding sequence is TGTGCCAGCGGGGACAGGGCCGGGGCCAACGTCCTGACTTTC.

This clone turned up a few times. V and J are TRBV7-2 and TRBJ2-7; 7 bases are shared with TRBD1. Germline CDR1 reads SGHTA; CDR2 reads FQGNSA. V was pared by 3 bases and J by 0 bases, with 5 bases of the junction left unmatched. CDR3 length: 15 residues. DNA for the CDR3: TGTGCCAGCAGCTTCGGGACAGCGAGCTCCTACGAGCAGTACTTC. This encodes CASSFGTASSYEQYF.

The chain uses TRBV11-3 and TRBJ2-1, with a possible D match to TRBD1 (6 bases). Deletions cut 4 bases from V and 4 bases from J, with 14 bases between. Germline CDR1 SGHNT, CDR2 YENEEA. This CDR3 is built from 15 residues. Written as DNA, the CDR3 is TGTGCCAGCAGCTCCGGGACACCACTTTACAATGAGCAGTTCTTC. Encoded protein: CASSSGTPLYNEQFF.

The rearrangement uses TRBV18 and TRBJ2-2; 9 bases match TRBD2. CDR3 size: 16 residues. V was pared by 2 bases and J by 5 bases, with 6 bases of the junction left unmatched. From germline, CDR1 is KGHSH and CDR2 LQKENI. This CDR3 reads CASSPSSSGVTGELFF. CDR3 bases: TGTGCCAGCTCACCATCATCTAGCGGGGTAACCGGGGAGCTGTTTTTT.

The chain combines TRBV2 with TRBJ2-7, with D tentatively TRBD1 (5 bases). The CDR3 totals 12 residues. Deletions cut 7 bases from V and 2 bases from J, with 9 bases between. Germline V CDR1 and CDR2: SNHLY, FYNNEI. The CDR3 nucleotides read TGTGCCAGCACTACAGGAACCTACGAGCAGTACTTC. Residues: CASTTGTYEQYF.

The rearrangement uses TRBV19 and TRBJ1-2; 9 bases fit TRBD1. V gave up 6 bases and J gave up 5 bases; unmatched junction bases: 4. The CDR3 has 13 amino acids. CDR1 and CDR2 (germline): LNHDA, SQIVND (reference sequence). The CDR3 DNA sequence: TGTGCCAGTAGGCAAGACAGGGGGTATGGCTACACCTTC. Residues: CASRQDRGYGYTF.

The gene calls are TRBV5-1 and TRBJ1-1; tentative D call: TRBD1 (6 bases). Trimming shortened V by 5 bases and J by 1 base, and 18 bases separated the two germline ends. The CDR3 has 16 residues. Looked up from germline, CDR1 is SGHRS and CDR2 is YFSETQ. CDR3 nucleotide sequence: TGCGCCAGCAGAAGGCGTGACGGGGGGCCGAACACTGAAGCTTTCTTT. Protein: CASRRRDGGPNTEAFF. Together with reference TRBV5-1 and TRBJ1-1, the CDR3 gives the full variable domain: KAGVTQTPRYLIKTRGQQVTLSCSPISGHRSVSWYQQTPGQGLQFLFEYFSETQRNKGNFPGRFSGRQFSNSRSEMNVSTLELGDSALYLCASRRRDGGPNTEAFFGQGTRLTVV.

The chain links TRBV5-4 to TRBJ1-1; TRBD1 might be the D (6 bases). The CDR3 extends over 14 amino acids. In germline, CDR1 is SGHNT, CDR2 YYREEE (reference sequence). Trimming left V 4 bases short and J 7 bases short, with 17 bases between. The CDR3, as DNA: TGTGCCAGCAGCCAATCCCGGGGGGGGCGTGAAGCTTTCTTT. The encoded protein is CASSQSRGGREAFF.

The rearrangement uses TRBV29-1 and TRBJ2-3; TRBD1 agrees at 10 bases. With V trimmed by 6 bases and J by 4 bases, 7 bases remained unmatched. Germline lookup yields CDR1 SQVTM and CDR2 ANQGSEA. The CDR3 is 14 amino acids. CDR3 DNA: TGCAGCGTAGACGACAGGGGGCTAGCAGATACGCAGTATTTT. Translation: CSVDDRGLADTQYF.

This clone came up once. CDR3 region: CASAPAGNRELFF. Here the CDR3 DNA reads TGTGCCAGCGCCCCTGCGGGGAACCGGGAGCTGTTTTTT. This rearrangement joins TRBV28 to TRBJ2-2; tentative D call: TRBD2 (6 bases). The germline V gene has CDR1 MDHEN and CDR2 SYDVKM. This CDR3 has 13 amino acids. The ends were cut back, 8 bases at V and 9 bases at J, with 16 bases in the middle. The full variable domain, its missing parts supplied by reference TRBV28 and TRBJ2-2, is DVKVTQSSRYLVKRTGEKVFLECVQDMDHENMFWYRQDPGLGLRLIYFSYDVKMKEKGDIPEGYSVSREKKERFSLILESASTNQTSMYLCASAPAGNRELFFGEGSRLTVL.

The rearrangement joins TRBV15 to TRBJ2-5, with a weak D call TRBD2 (5 bases). CDR3 length: 14 residues. The V and J ends lost 1 base and 1 base respectively, with 7 bases between them. Germline V CDR1 and CDR2: LNHNV, YYDKDF (reference sequence). For the CDR3, the DNA is TGTGCCACCAGCAGAGGGACTGTCCAAGAGACCCAGTACTTC. Translating gives CATSRGTVQETQYF.

The chain employs TRBV6-6 and TRBJ1-2; 7 bases are a match to TRBD1. This CDR3 is 13 amino acids long. J gave up 5 bases and V 4 bases, and 4 bases lay outside the gene matches. CDR1 MNHNY and CDR2 SVGAGI come from the germline V gene (reference sequence). Here the CDR3 DNA reads TGTGCCAGCAGTTCCGCAGGGGGTTATGGCTACACCTTC. Its protein is CASSSAGGYGYTF.

The V and J genes are TRBV2 and TRBJ2-1; 9 bases match TRBD1. The V gene's germline CDR1 is SNHLY and CDR2 FYNNEI. The junction had 14 bases not matched to a gene; V was cut back by 6 bases and J by 8 bases. The CDR3 extends over 16 amino acids. The DNA of the CDR3 is TGTGCCAGCAGGACTCGACCGGGACAGGGTACCCATGAGCAGTTCTTC. As protein: CASRTRPGQGTHEQFF.

The gene calls are TRBV19 and TRBJ2-5; 14 bases fit TRBD2. V trimming: 3 bases; J trimming: 6 bases; junction bases outside the gene matches: 9. Germline CDR1 reads LNHDA; CDR2 reads SQIVND (reference sequence). This CDR3 is built from 17 residues. This CDR3 is CASSIGTSGSATKTQYF. CDR3 DNA sequence: TGTGCCAGTAGTATTGGGACTAGCGGGAGCGCTACAAAGACCCAGTACTTC.

V gene TRBV5-1 combines with J gene TRBJ1-1, with 7 bases aligning to TRBD1. Germline values: CDR1 SGHRS, CDR2 YFSETQ. CDR3 length equals 15 residues. The trim removed 5 bases at V and 1 base at J, leaving 8 bases unmatched. For the CDR3, the DNA is TGCGCCAGCAGGGCGTTCGGGGACAGGAACACTGAAGCTTTCTTT. It yields the protein CASRAFGDRNTEAFF.